The 29 T cell receptor beta chains presented below share a single source sample, sequenced in a study of PD-1 blockade in mismatch repair-deficient tumors. Clones were sequenced by immunoSEQ multiplex PCR, and TCRdb holds only the in-frame ones, with some missing. Of 130,000 or so clones in the sample, 86% were seen once. The material sequenced was peripheral blood, taken 44 weeks after starting pembrolizumab. The receptors here all came from an adult with mismatch repair-deficient cancer.

The chain employs TRBV4-1 and TRBJ2-7, with TRBD1 matching over 10 bases. From germline, CDR1 is MGHRA and CDR2 YSYEKL. The junction had 10 bases not matched to a gene; V was cut back by 4 bases and J by 4 bases. CDR3 length: 16 residues. The CDR3: CASSPSPGTGAYEQYF. CDR3 nucleotides: TGCGCCAGCAGCCCCTCACCAGGGACAGGGGCATACGAGCAGTACTTC.

V usage is TRBV6-6 and J usage is TRBJ2-1; D is possibly TRBD1 or TRBD2 (5 bases each). The V and J ends lost 0 bases and 12 bases respectively, with 18 bases between them. The CDR3 runs to 15 residues. Looked up from germline, CDR1 is MNHNY and CDR2 is SVGAGI (reference sequence). In DNA, the CDR3 is TGTGCCAGCAGTTACTCCCCGGGACCACCAGAGAGGCAGTTCTTC. The encoded protein is CASSYSPGPPERQFF.

This chain joins TRBV13 and TRBJ2-7; a weak D match, TRBD1 (6 bases). The V gene's germline CDR1 is PRHDT and CDR2 FYEKMQ (reference sequence). The V end was cut by 4 bases, the J end by 2 bases, with 9 bases between. CDR3 length equals 13 residues. Here the CDR3 DNA reads TGTGCCAGCAGCTGGACAGCTACCTACGAGCAGTACTTC. As protein: CASSWTATYEQYF. The entire variable domain, with the rest obtained from reference TRBV13 and TRBJ2-7, is as follows: AAGVIQSPRHLIKEKRETATLKCYPIPRHDTVYWYQQGPGQDPQFLISFYEKMQSDKGSIPDRFSAQQFSDYHSELNMSSLELGDSALYFCASSWTATYEQYFGPGTRLTVT.

This clone occurred once. The V call is TRBV28, the J call TRBJ2-7, with D maybe TRBD2 (5 bases). Per the germline V gene, CDR1 is MDHEN and CDR2 is SYDVKM. The CDR3 covers 15 residues. V lost 5 bases, J lost 0 bases, and 14 bases lay in between. The CDR3 sequence is CASSPPRGSSYEQYF. The CDR3 DNA is TGTGCCAGCAGTCCCCCCCGAGGGAGCTCCTACGAGCAGTACTTC.

The chain joins TRBV7-8 to TRBJ1-5, with TRBD1 as a possible D gene (6 bases). The CDR3 extends over 17 amino acids. Germline lookup yields CDR1 SGHVS and CDR2 FQNEAQ. V lost 5 bases and J 3 bases, leaving 20 bases between the germline ends. The CDR3 DNA follows: TGTGCCAGCAGCCCCCCGCCGGGGGGCGCGATCAATCAGCCCCAGCATTTT. This codes for CASSPPPGGAINQPQHF.

The chain combines TRBV5-6 with TRBJ1-2; tentatively, D is TRBD1 (6 bases). The CDR3 covers 17 residues. Trimming took 3 bases from V and 1 from J, leaving 19 bases between them. Germline assignment: CDR1 SGHDT and CDR2 YYEEEE. The DNA for the CDR3 is TGTGCCAGCAGCTGGGGACACTCACCAGCTCTTAACTATGGCTACACCTTC. Its protein is CASSWGHSPALNYGYTF.

The rearrangement joins TRBV6-1 to TRBJ2-5; D may be TRBD1 or TRBD2 (5 bases each). CDR3 length: 12 amino acids. CDR1 MNHNS and CDR2 SASEGT come from the germline V gene. V lost 4 bases, J lost 5 bases, and 8 bases lay in between. The CDR3 DNA reads TGTGCCAGCAGTGGGGGCGGGGAGACCCAGTACTTC. Amino acid sequence: CASSGGGETQYF.

The chain combines TRBV18 with TRBJ2-2; 9 bases are shared with TRBD2. The CDR3 totals 13 residues. The germline V gene encodes CDR1 KGHSH and CDR2 LQKENI. Trimming at V came to 8 bases and at J to 5 bases, leaving 3 bases not matched to a gene. CDR3 nucleotide sequence: TGTGCCAGCGGGACTAGCCAAACCGGGGAGCTGTTTTTT. Protein: CASGTSQTGELFF. Full variable domain (outside the CDR3, taken from reference TRBV18 and TRBJ2-2): NAGVMQNPRHLVRRRGQEARLRCSPMKGHSHVYWYRQLPEEGLKFMVYLQKENIIDESGMPKERFSAEFPKEGPSILRIQQVVRGDSAAYFCASGTSQTGELFFGEGSRLTVL.

This clone appeared a single time. The chain uses TRBV28 and TRBJ1-5; 8 positions match TRBD1. The CDR3 is made up of 16 amino acids. Germline V gives CDR1 MDHEN, CDR2 SYDVKM. The J segment lost 0 bases and the V segment lost 10 bases, leaving 11 bases of the junction unmatched. CDR3: CATRGPLGYSNQPQHF. The CDR3 nucleotides read TGTGCCACCAGGGGGCCTCTCGGTTATAGCAATCAGCCCCAGCATTTT.

J is TRBJ2-6 and V is TRBV9; unclear D gene. CDR1 and CDR2 from the germline V gene are SGDLS and YYNGEE. Trimming removed 4 bases from V and 4 bases from J, with 15 bases in between. The CDR3 runs to 16 residues. CDR3 sequence reads: CASSPQINSGANVLTF. CDR3 sequence (DNA): TGTGCCAGCAGCCCACAGATCAATTCCGGGGCCAACGTCCTGACTTTC.

This sequence joins TRBV29-1 and TRBJ1-2; 8 bases map to TRBD1. Germline CDR1 reads SQVTM; CDR2 reads ANQGSEA. With 4 bases clipped from V and 6 bases from J, the junction kept 1 base outside the gene matches. CDR3 length: 11 residues. The CDR3 is CSVATGDGYTF. For the CDR3, the DNA is TGCAGCGTTGCGACAGGGGATGGCTACACCTTC.

This chain links TRBV30 with TRBJ2-7; TRBD2 matches 7 bases. The CDR3 spans 13 residues. CDR1 is GTSNPN and CDR2 is SVGIG in the germline V gene (reference sequence). The ends lost 5 bases at V and 4 bases at J; junction bases unmatched: 8. CDR3 protein: CAWDSGSWYEQYF. For the CDR3, the DNA is TGTGCCTGGGATAGCGGGTCGTGGTACGAGCAGTACTTC.

V and J are TRBV28 and TRBJ2-1, with D maybe TRBD1 (5 bases). Germline V CDR1 and CDR2: MDHEN, SYDVKM. The CDR3 runs 16 residues. Trimming shortened V by 2 bases and J by 4 bases, and 15 bases separated the two germline ends. The CDR3 region has the DNA TGTGCCAGCAGTTTAGGGGCGGCAAAAAGGTACAATGAGCAGTTCTTC. Translated, it gives CASSLGAAKRYNEQFF. The full variable domain, in which reference TRBV28 and TRBJ2-1 provide the parts outside the CDR3, is DVKVTQSSRYLVKRTGEKVFLECVQDMDHENMFWYRQDPGLGLRLIYFSYDVKMKEKGDIPEGYSVSREKKERFSLILESASTNQTSMYLCASSLGAAKRYNEQFFGPGTRLTVL.

The chain is built from TRBV5-4 and TRBJ1-1, with 8 bases identical to TRBD1. Germline V gives CDR1 SGHNT, CDR2 YYREEE (reference sequence). This CDR3 region has 14 residues. Trimming removed 0 bases from V and 6 bases from J; junction bases left unmatched: 4. DNA for the CDR3: TGTGCCAGCAGCTTGGCGGACAGGGCCGCTGAAGCTTTCTTT. Protein product: CASSLADRAAEAFF.

The chain is built from TRBV30 and TRBJ2-4, with 11 bases identical to TRBD2. The V and J ends lost 2 bases and 2 bases, in that order; junction bases with no gene match: 14. CDR3 length: 19 residues. CDR1 GTSNPN and CDR2 SVGIG come from the germline V gene (reference sequence). The CDR3 DNA reads as TGTGCCTGGAGTTTAAAAAGAACTAGCGGGAGTGTGACCAAAAACATTCAGTACTTC. Amino acids: CAWSLKRTSGSVTKNIQYF.

The chain combines TRBV5-8 with TRBJ2-2; D is ambiguous. Germline-derived CDR1 and CDR2 are SGHTS and YDEGEE. The V and J ends lost 0 bases and 0 bases respectively, with 12 bases between them. The CDR3 runs to 17 residues. CDR3: CASSLGIRSSNTGELFF. The CDR3, as DNA: TGTGCCAGCAGCTTGGGGATACGGTCCTCGAACACCGGGGAGCTGTTTTTT.

In the case of this clone: This sample includes further DNA sequences coding for the same CDR3. The chain combines TRBV6-5 with TRBJ2-7; tentatively, D is TRBD2 (6 bases). Trimming cost V 0 bases and J 7 bases, with 13 bases left between them. Germline V gene lookup returns CDR1 MNHEY and CDR2 SVGAGI. This CDR3 has 14 amino acids. The CDR3 reads CASSYSGGRGEQYF. The CDR3 DNA reads TGTGCCAGCAGTTACTCGGGAGGACGGGGAGAGCAGTACTTC.

In DNA form, the CDR3 reads TGTGCCAGCAGCTTGCAGGGGGCGGCCGGGGAGCTGTTTTTT. Amino acid sequence: CASSLQGAAGELFF. The J gene is TRBJ2-2, the V gene TRBV5-4; 8 bases are a match to TRBD1. Per the germline V gene, CDR1 is SGHNT and CDR2 is YYREEE (reference sequence). This CDR3 is 14 amino acids long. After removal of 1 base from V and 6 bases from J, the junction contained 2 bases not matched to a gene.

In its sample, this clone was seen a few times. CDR3 protein: CASSPGTLGVGEQYF. For the CDR3, the DNA is TGTGCCAGCAGTCCCGGGACCCTTGGGGTCGGGGAGCAGTACTTC. The chain is built from TRBV27 and TRBJ2-7, with D possibly called TRBD1 or TRBD2 (5 bases each). This CDR3 comprises 15 residues. Per the germline V gene, CDR1 is MNHEY and CDR2 is SMNVEV (reference sequence). Trimming left V 5 bases short and J 7 bases short, with 21 bases between.

The V and J genes are TRBV28 and TRBJ1-1; no firm D call. Looked up from germline, CDR1 is MDHEN and CDR2 is SYDVKM. V was trimmed by 6 bases and J by 3 bases, leaving 11 bases between them. This CDR3 contains 13 residues. The CDR3 DNA reads TGTGCCAGCAGATTCAGGAGAGACACTGAAGCTTTCTTT. Its protein is CASRFRRDTEAFF. Combining the CDR3 with reference TRBV28 and TRBJ1-1 gives the whole variable domain DVKVTQSSRYLVKRTGEKVFLECVQDMDHENMFWYRQDPGLGLRLIYFSYDVKMKEKGDIPEGYSVSREKKERFSLILESASTNQTSMYLCASRFRRDTEAFFGQGTRLTVV.

This chain connects TRBV4-2 to TRBJ2-7; tentatively, D is TRBD1 (5 bases). Deletions cut 0 bases from V and 6 bases from J, with 9 bases between. The CDR3 loop spans 13 amino acids. The germline CDR1 and CDR2 sequences are LGHNA and YNFKEQ. CDR3 nucleotides: TGTGCCAGCAGCCAAGAGCAGGGTCCCGAGCAGTACTTC. It codes for CASSQEQGPEQYF.

V gene TRBV12-5 combines with J gene TRBJ1-1; D remains unclear. Trimming removed 2 bases at V and 3 bases at J, with 10 bases between. Per the germline V gene, CDR1 is LGHNT and CDR2 is FRNRAP. CDR3 size: 14 residues. CDR3 residues: CASGLPGGYTEAFF. The CDR3 bases are TGTGCTAGTGGTTTGCCGGGCGGATACACTGAAGCTTTCTTT.

This clone occurred once. The genes are TRBV28 and TRBJ2-7, with D possibly matching TRBD1 (6 bases). The CDR3 runs to 15 residues. V shed 6 bases and J shed 3 bases, with 18 bases lying between them. Per the germline V gene, CDR1 is MDHEN and CDR2 is SYDVKM. CDR3 sequence reads: CASRQLQGIIYEQYF. The DNA of the CDR3 is TGTGCCAGCAGGCAGCTCCAGGGGATAATCTACGAGCAGTACTTC.

This clone occurred once. This sequence joins TRBV29-1 and TRBJ2-2, with D tentatively TRBD2 (5 bases). This CDR3 contains 13 residues. Germline assignment: CDR1 SQVTM and CDR2 ANQGSEA. V lost 5 bases and J 7 bases, leaving 14 bases between the germline ends. The CDR3 bases are TGCAGCGTTCATAGCGTAGTGGGCGGGGAGCTGTTTTTT. Residues: CSVHSVVGGELFF.

V usage is TRBV7-2 and J usage is TRBJ2-1, with unresolved D. The ends were cut back, 2 bases at V and 5 bases at J, with 1 base in the middle. The germline V gene encodes CDR1 SGHTA and CDR2 FQGNSA. The CDR3 contains 11 residues. CDR3 sequence (DNA): TGTGCCAGCAGCTTAAACAATGAGCAGTTCTTC. It is translated as CASSLNNEQFF.

The genes are TRBV6-1 and TRBJ2-7; 9 nucleotides match TRBD1. V shed 2 bases, J shed 6 bases, and the junction held 14 bases outside the gene matches. The CDR3 has 17 amino acids. Germline V lookup: CDR1 MNHNS, CDR2 SASEGT. The CDR3 DNA reads TGTGCCAGCAGTGAAAGGAAGGTTGGGACAGGGAGTTTCGAGCAGTACTTC. It translates to CASSERKVGTGSFEQYF.

The chain uses TRBV15 and TRBJ2-4; weak D call: TRBD1 (6 bases). CDR1 is LNHNV, CDR2 YYDKDF, per germline (reference sequence). V was clipped by 4 bases and J by 0 bases, with 19 bases between them. The CDR3 runs 18 residues. The CDR3 sequence is CATSTEMGAEGAKNIQYF. The CDR3 DNA sequence: TGTGCCACCAGCACCGAGATGGGGGCTGAGGGAGCCAAAAACATTCAGTACTTC.

The rearrangement uses TRBV2 and TRBJ2-1; D perhaps matches TRBD1 (5 bases). CDR1 is SNHLY, CDR2 FYNNEI, per germline. The CDR3 consists of 13 residues. V was trimmed by 7 bases and J by 7 bases, leaving 14 bases between them. The CDR3 is CASNWVRDNEQFF. The CDR3, as DNA: TGTGCCAGCAATTGGGTCAGGGATAATGAGCAGTTCTTC.

This chain joins TRBV6-5 and TRBJ2-3; unclear D gene. Trimming removed 5 bases from V and 4 bases from J, with 13 bases in between. CDR3 size: 14 residues. Germline V gene sequence: CDR1 MNHEY, CDR2 SVGAGI. The CDR3 loop is CASSAFSPADTQYF. The CDR3 nucleotides read TGTGCCAGCAGTGCTTTTTCCCCAGCAGATACGCAGTATTTT.